This TCR beta chain was found in a study of PD-L1 blockade in urothelial cancer (dated by TCRdb to 2016 to 2017). Broadly, across the study: Therapy was started in the mid-2010s for all patients, and atezolizumab 1,200 mg was administered intravenously every 3 weeks. Twenty-five of 29 patients were identified as males with urothelial cancer of bladder origin, and a prior smoking history was reported by 18 of 29 patients. Patients had an ECOG performance status of 0 or 1 and had received between 0 and 3 prior chemotherapy regimens. Blood samples were analyzed at two time points: 3 weeks after treatment start (second dose) and 6 weeks after treatment start. Blood samples gave median yields of about 150,000 T cells and 80,000 to 90,000 unique TCRs, along with a median clonality of around 0.075. Somatic, immune and clinical correlates of response to PD-L1 blockade with atezolizumab in urothelial cancer were the focus of an exploratory multi-omic analysis. Pretreatment tumor samples, along with matched peripheral blood serially collected before and after atezolizumab treatment, were subjected to TCR sequencing. Durable clinical benefit was defined as a progression-free survival longer than 6 months, and TCR features were additionally tested against progression-free survival and overall survival. In the same patients, pretreatment tumors underwent whole exome sequencing and RNA sequencing in addition to TCR sequencing. Nine patients achieved durable clinical benefit and approximately 20 did not. Twenty-nine patients had pretreatment blood TCR-seq, 24 had at least one posttreatment blood collection, and 24 had tumor TCR-seq.

The junction shows trimming of 0 bases on V and 4 bases on J, plus 15 bases between the germline ends. CDR1 and CDR2 were assigned from the germline V gene as SGHRS and YFSETQ. The CDR3 covers 16 residues, taking in both the cysteine and the phenylalanine. Only the CDR3 DNA is retained, 48 bases long and in frame from the first base. Synthetic TCR analog templates were spiked into each PCR to estimate absolute template abundance from read counts. Using the immunoSEQ assay, TCRbeta CDR3 regions were amplified from genomic DNA with bias-controlled V and J gene primers. Sequencing of rearranged TCRbeta segments was performed at approximately 20X coverage. The source study handled its data this way. Clustering was used to correct sequencing errors, and CDR3s were annotated against IMGT so that V, D and J genes could be assigned. Downstream analyses used only productive TCRbeta rearrangements, leaving out any out-of-frame or stop-codon sequences. To compute clonality, Shannon entropy was normalized by the log of the number of unique productive sequences and then subtracted from one. Fisher's exact test with Benjamini-Hochberg correction, at a threshold of adjusted p below 0.01, was used to find clones that differed between time points or between blood and tumor. The table comes from immuneACCESS by way of TCRdb, which keeps in-frame sequences with V and J called. Part of the clones is missing from these tables; in studies checked, under half for an unresolved V gene and the rest for unknown reasons. V, J and clone size are those of that table, while D and trimming were read from the DNA. This sample is represented by around 100,000 clones; around 85% of them were singletons. The ten most abundant clones make up approximately 2.4% of the sample.

Notes on this clone: Its specific antigen is unknown. Per-base quality was not reported, and no clone a single base away is much larger than it.

General conclusions and limits of the study: Improved progression-free and overall survival was associated with having pretreatment peripheral blood TCR clonality below the median. Because of the small sample size (n ≈ 30) and the many exploratory analyses performed, the results are intended to be regarded as hypothesis-generating. Greater expansion of tumor-associated TCR clones in peripheral blood 3 weeks after the start of treatment was observed in patients with durable benefit (n of about 21, p = 0.022).

A cohort of more than 25 patients with locally advanced or metastatic urothelial carcinoma, treated at Memorial Sloan Kettering on a trial protocol, was included. Peripheral blood mononuclear cells were collected pretreatment and during treatment, with between 1 and 8 total time points obtained per patient. The Qiagen DNeasy Blood extraction kit was used to purify genomic DNA from total PBMCs and tumor samples. PBMCs were collected pretreatment and during treatment, and were isolated and stored as previously described. The V gene is TRBV5-1 and the J gene is TRBJ2-3, with TRBD2 as a weak D call on 5 bases. The TCR comes from a man in his forties or fifties with urothelial cancer. The source was PBMCs, collected around atezolizumab (anti-PD-L1) treatment. The bases read TGCGCCAGCAGCTTGGGAGGGTCCTTTAAGGCAGATACGCAGTATTTT. This yields the protein CASSLGGSFKADTQYF. Where the CDR3 stops, the reference TRBV5-1 and TRBJ2-3 genes take over; the full variable domain is KAGVTQTPRYLIKTRGQQVTLSCSPISGHRSVSWYQQTPGQGLQFLFEYFSETQRNKGNFPGRFSGRQFSNSRSEMNVSTLELGDSALYLCASSLGGSFKADTQYFGPGTRLTVL.